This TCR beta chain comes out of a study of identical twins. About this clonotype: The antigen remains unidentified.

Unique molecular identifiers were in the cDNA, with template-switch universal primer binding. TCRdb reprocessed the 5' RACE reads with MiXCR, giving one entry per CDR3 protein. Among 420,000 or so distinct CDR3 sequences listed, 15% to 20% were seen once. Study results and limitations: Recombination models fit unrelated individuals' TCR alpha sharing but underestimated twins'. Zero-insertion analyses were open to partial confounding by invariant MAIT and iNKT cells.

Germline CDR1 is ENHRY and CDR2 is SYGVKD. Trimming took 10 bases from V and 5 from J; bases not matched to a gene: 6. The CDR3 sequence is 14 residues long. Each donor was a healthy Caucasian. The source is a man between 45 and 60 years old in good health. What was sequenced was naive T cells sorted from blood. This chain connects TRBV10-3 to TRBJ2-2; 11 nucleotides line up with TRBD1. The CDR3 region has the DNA TGTGCCACCGGGACAGGGGGAGGAACCGGGGAGCTGTTTTTT. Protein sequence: CATGTGGGTGELFF.